This note documents a single T cell receptor beta chain sequence. The antigen remains unidentified. The entry originates in a study of cytomegalovirus exposure and HLA in healthy donors. Study-wide points: A few CMV-associated chains were confirmed in vitro to be specific for CMV antigens.

This CDR3 is built from 14 residues. Germline lookup yields CDR1 WSHSY and CDR2 SAAADI. V was trimmed by 0 bases and J by 7 bases, leaving 10 bases between them. Assay: immunoSEQ multiplex PCR; the TCRdb copy retains only in-frame clones and omits some. Among more than 95,000 clones listed, 89% were seen once. The specimen was PBMCs. The source is a young woman in good health and CMV-seronegative. The chain carries TRBV10-2 and TRBJ1-5, with D possibly TRBD1 on 6 matching bases. CDR3 sequence reads: CASSESGRGQPQHF. In DNA, the CDR3 is TGCGCCAGCAGTGAGTCGGGCAGGGGCCAGCCCCAGCATTTT.